This T cell receptor beta chain originates from a study of CD8 T cells in ankylosing spondylitis. The ends were cut back, 1 base at V and 8 bases at J, with 9 bases in the middle. The germline V gene encodes CDR1 ENHRY and CDR2 SYGVKD. The CDR3 contains 13 residues. This clonotype was recorded at least ten times. Antigen unknown. Library preparation for TCR beta used quantitative 5'-RACE with molecular barcodes. A single record per CDR3 protein comes from TCRdb applying MiXCR to the 5' RACE reads. The table includes 250,000 to 300,000 distinct CDR3 sequences, about 20% detected once. Regarding the study as a whole: Peripheral blood samples showed relatively rare disease-linked clones, and these clones were CD8+.

The J gene is TRBJ2-1, the V gene TRBV10-3; D perhaps matches TRBD1 (6 bases). Sequencing was carried out using blood, either unsorted or a sorted T cell fraction (not recorded which). This clonotype was obtained from a male donor with ankylosing spondylitis or in good health (not recorded which). The CDR3 DNA is TGTGCCATCAGTGAGTGGACAGACGATGAGCAGTTCTTC. As protein: CAISEWTDDEQFF.